These T cell receptor beta chains were read from a single sample in a study of T cells after yellow fever vaccination. TCRdb redid the calling of the 5' RACE reads with MiXCR, one entry per CDR3 protein. The sample has about 510,000 distinct CDR3 sequences, about a fifth seen once. Sequenced here: PBMCs, sampled about 20 days after the first yellow fever vaccination. These receptors were collected from a young man who received the YFV17D yellow fever vaccine. Each CDR3 is given with its conserved first and last residue. A D gene is named only where the DNA matches it firmly. A clone size is listed for some rows: how often the clone was seen (once, few, many), or a class if it is expanded.

>few|.|TRBJ2-1|TRBV7-9
CASRGQSGEQFF
TGTGCCAGCAGAGGTCAGAGTGGTGAGCAGTTCTTC
>many|TRBD2|TRBJ2-2|TRBV5-1
CASSPIAGGTTGELFF
TGCGCCAGCAGCCCCATAGCGGGGGGTACGACCGGGGAGCTGTTTTTT
>few|.|TRBJ1-5|TRBV7-9
CASSSVGPQHF
TGTGCCAGCAGCTCAGTGGGGCCCCAGCATTTT
>many|.|TRBJ2-2|TRBV12-3/TRBV12-4
CASSLGRQGSGELFF
TGTGCCAGCAGTTTAGGGCGGCAGGGGAGCGGGGAGCTGTTTTTT
>.|.|TRBJ1-1|TRBV27
CASSTSWGEAFF
TGTGCCAGCAGTACTAGTTGGGGTGAAGCTTTCTTT
>few|TRBD2|TRBJ2-6|TRBV12-3/TRBV12-4
CASRPRGGGITGANVLTF
TGTGCCAGCAGGCCCCGGGGGGGGGGTATTACTGGGGCCAACGTCCTGACTTTC
>.|.|TRBJ2-2|TRBV7-9
CASSLGGIANTGELFF
TGTGCCAGCAGCTTAGGAGGAATCGCGAACACCGGGGAGCTGTTTTTT
>many|TRBD1|TRBJ2-1|TRBV20-1
CSARDRDRDYNEQFF
TGCAGTGCTAGAGACCGGGACAGGGACTACAATGAGCAGTTCTTC
>.|.|TRBJ2-3|TRBV7-3
CASSLTGEVGNTQYF
TGTGCCAGCAGCTTAACCGGGGAGGTAGGGAATACGCAGTATTTT
>few|.|TRBJ1-2|TRBV27
CASSYSRDYGYTF
TGTGCCAGCAGTTACAGCCGCGACTATGGCTACACCTTC
>.|TRBD1|TRBJ2-5|TRBV2
CASRGQEIYQETQYF
TGTGCCAGCAGGGGACAGGAGATATACCAAGAGACCCAGTACTTC